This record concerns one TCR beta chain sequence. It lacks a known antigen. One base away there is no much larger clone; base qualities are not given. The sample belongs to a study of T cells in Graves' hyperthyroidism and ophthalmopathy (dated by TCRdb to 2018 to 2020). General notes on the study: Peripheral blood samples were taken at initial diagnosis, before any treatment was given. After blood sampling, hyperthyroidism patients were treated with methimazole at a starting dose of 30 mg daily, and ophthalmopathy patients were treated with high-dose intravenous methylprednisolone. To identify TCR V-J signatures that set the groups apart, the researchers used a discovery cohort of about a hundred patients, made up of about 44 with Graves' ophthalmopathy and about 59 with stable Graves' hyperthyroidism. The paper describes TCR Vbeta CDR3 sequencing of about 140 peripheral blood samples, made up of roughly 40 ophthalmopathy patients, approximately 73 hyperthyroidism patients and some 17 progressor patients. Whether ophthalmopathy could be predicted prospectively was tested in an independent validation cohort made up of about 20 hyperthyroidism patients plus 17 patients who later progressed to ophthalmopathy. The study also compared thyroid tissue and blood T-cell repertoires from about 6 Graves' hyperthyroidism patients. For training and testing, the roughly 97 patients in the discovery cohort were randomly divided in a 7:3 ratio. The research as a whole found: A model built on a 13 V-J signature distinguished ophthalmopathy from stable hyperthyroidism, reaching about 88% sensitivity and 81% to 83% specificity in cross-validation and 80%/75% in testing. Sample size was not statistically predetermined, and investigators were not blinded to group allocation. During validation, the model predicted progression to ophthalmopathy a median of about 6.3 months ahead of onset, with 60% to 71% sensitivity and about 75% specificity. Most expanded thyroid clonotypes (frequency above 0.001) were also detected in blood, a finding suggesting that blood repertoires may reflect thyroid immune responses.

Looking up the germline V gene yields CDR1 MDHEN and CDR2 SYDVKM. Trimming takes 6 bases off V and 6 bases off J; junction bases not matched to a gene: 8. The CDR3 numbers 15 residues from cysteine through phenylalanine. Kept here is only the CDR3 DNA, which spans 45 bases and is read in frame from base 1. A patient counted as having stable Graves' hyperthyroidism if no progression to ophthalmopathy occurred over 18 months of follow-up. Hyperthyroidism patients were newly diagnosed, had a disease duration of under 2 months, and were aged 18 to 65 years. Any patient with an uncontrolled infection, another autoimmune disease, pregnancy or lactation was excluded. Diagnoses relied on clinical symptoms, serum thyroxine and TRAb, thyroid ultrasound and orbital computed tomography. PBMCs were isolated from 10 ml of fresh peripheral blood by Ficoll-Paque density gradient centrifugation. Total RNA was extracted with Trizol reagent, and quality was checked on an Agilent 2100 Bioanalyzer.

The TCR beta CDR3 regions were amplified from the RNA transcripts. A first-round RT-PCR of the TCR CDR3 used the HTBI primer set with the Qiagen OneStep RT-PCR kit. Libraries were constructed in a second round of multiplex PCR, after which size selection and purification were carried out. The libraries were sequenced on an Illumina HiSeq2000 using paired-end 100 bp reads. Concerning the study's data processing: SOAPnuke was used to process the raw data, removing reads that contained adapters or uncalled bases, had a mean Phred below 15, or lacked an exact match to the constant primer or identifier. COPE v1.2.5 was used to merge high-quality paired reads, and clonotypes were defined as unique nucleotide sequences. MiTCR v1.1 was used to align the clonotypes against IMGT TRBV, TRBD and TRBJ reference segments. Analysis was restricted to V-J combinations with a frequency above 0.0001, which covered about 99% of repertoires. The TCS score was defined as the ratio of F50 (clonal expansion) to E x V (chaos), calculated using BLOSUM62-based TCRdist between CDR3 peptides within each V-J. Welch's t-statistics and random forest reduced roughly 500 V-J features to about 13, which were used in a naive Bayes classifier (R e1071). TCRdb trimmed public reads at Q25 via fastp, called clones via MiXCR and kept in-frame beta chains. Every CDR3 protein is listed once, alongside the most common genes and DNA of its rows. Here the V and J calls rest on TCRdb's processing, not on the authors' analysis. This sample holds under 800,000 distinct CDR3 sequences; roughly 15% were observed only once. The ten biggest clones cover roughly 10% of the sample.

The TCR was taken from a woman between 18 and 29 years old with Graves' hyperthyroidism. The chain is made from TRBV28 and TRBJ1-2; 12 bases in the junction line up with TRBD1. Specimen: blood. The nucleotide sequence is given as TGTGCCAGCAGAACTTTCGGGACAGGGGGCGATGGCTACACCTTC. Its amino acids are CASRTFGTGGDGYTF.